This record covers a single TCR beta chain. Antigen: not known. This sample was taken from a study of CD8+ T cells in alopecia areata. The overall study: Treated individuals took tofacitinib by mouth, 5 to 10 mg twice daily. Points from the study as a whole: Greater clonality was observed in lesional scalp samples, especially alopecia totalis/universalis, versus normal scalp. There were also resident alphabeta T cells of normal skin sequenced in scalp samples.

Isolated RNA was reverse transcribed into cDNA used as the sequencing template. Measured with immunoSEQ multiplex PCR; TCRdb has only the in-frame clones, and not every one. Among some 130,000 clones listed, 49% were seen once. The input for sequencing was CD8+ T cells sorted from blood, taken at week 0. The receptor's source is a human donor with alopecia areata.

In DNA form, the CDR3 reads TGCGCCAGCAGCTTTGACCCCCGGGACAGGGCCTACAATGAGCAGTTCTTC. It encodes CASSFDPRDRAYNEQFF. The chain recombines TRBV5-1 with TRBJ2-1; the match to TRBD1 covers 9 bases. The germline V gene has CDR1 SGHRS and CDR2 YFSETQ. V shed 2 bases and J 2 bases; nucleotides not matched to a gene: 8. The CDR3 runs to 17 residues.